Listed below are T cell receptor beta chains from one sample, sequenced in a study of blood T cell repertoires in COVID-19. Produced via immunoSEQ multiplex PCR; TCRdb's table is partial and in-frame only. The sample has 90,000 to 120,000 clones, more than 75% seen once; the top ten hold over 20%. What was sequenced was peripheral blood. The receptors derive from a man in his fifties or sixties with acute or convalescent COVID-19. CDR3s include the opening cysteine and the closing phenylalanine or tryptophan. D genes are given only for firm matches. A clone size is listed for some rows: how often the clone was seen (once, few, many), or a class if it is expanded.

size	D	V	J	CDR3	DNA
many	.	TRBV5-1	TRBJ2-1	CASAGLEGVGEQFF	TGCGCCAGCGCAGGGTTAGAAGGAGTAGGTGAGCAGTTCTTC
once	TRBD1	TRBV5-4	TRBJ2-7	CASSSPGTGDHYEQYF	TGTGCCAGCAGCTCTCCCGGGACAGGGGACCACTACGAGCAGTACTTC
.	.	TRBV9	TRBJ1-2	CASSVATRRGYTF	TGTGCCAGCAGCGTAGCTACGCGGCGGGGCTACACCTTC
.	.	TRBV7-2	TRBJ1-1	CASSSRETGTEAFF	TGTGCCAGCTCAAGCCGGGAGACCGGGACTGAAGCTTTCTTT
.	TRBD1	TRBV6-5	TRBJ2-7	CASKRDRGSSYEQYF	TGTGCCAGCAAACGGGACAGGGGGTCCTCCTACGAGCAGTACTTC
.	TRBD1	TRBV11-2	TRBJ2-5	CATGRDREETQYF	TGTGCCACCGGGCGGGACAGGGAGGAGACCCAGTACTTC
.	.	TRBV10-1	TRBJ1-1	CASTPGGKTEAFF	TGCGCCAGCACTCCGGGGGGCAAAACTGAAGCTTTCTTT
.	.	TRBV6-5	TRBJ2-1	CASGGSSYNEQFF	TGTGCCAGTGGGGGGAGCTCCTACAATGAGCAGTTCTTC
few	.	TRBV28	TRBJ1-2	CASSGANYGYTF	TGTGCCAGCTCCGGAGCTAACTATGGCTACACCTTC
.	TRBD1	TRBV5-4	TRBJ1-4	CASSLTGGLWANEKLFF	TGTGCCAGCAGCCTGACAGGGGGCCTGTGGGCTAATGAAAAACTGTTTTTT
.	.	TRBV7-9	TRBJ1-3	CASSPPQTVAGNTIYF	TGTGCCAGCAGCCCCCCCCAGACAGTGGCAGGAAACACCATATATTTT
.	TRBD1	TRBV5-1	TRBJ2-7	CASSLDRGFYEQYF	TGCGCCAGCAGCTTGGACAGGGGTTTTTACGAGCAGTACTTC
.	.	TRBV9	TRBJ1-1	CASSGDGVEAFF	TGTGCCAGCAGTGGCGATGGAGTAGAAGCTTTCTTT
.	TRBD1	TRBV5-5	TRBJ1-1	CASSLIGGQENTEAFF	TGTGCCAGCAGCTTAATAGGGGGCCAGGAGAACACTGAAGCTTTCTTT
.	TRBD1	TRBV10-3	TRBJ1-4	CAISEGGQIGEKLFF	TGTGCCATCAGTGAGGGGGGACAGATTGGTGAAAAACTGTTTTTT
.	TRBD1	TRBV19	TRBJ1-5	CASRSGGAGNQPQHF	TGTGCCAGTAGGTCAGGGGGCGCGGGCAATCAGCCCCAGCATTTT
.	TRBD1	TRBV18	TRBJ1-4	CASSPRGMDNEKLFF	TGTGCCAGCTCACCCAGGGGGATGGATAATGAAAAACTGTTTTTT
.	TRBD2	TRBV11-3	TRBJ2-1	CASGAGEGEQFF	TGTGCCAGCGGGGCGGGAGAAGGCGAGCAGTTCTTC
once	TRBD2	TRBV19	TRBJ2-1	CASSPSGRLYNEQFF	TGTGCCAGTAGCCCCAGCGGGAGGCTCTACAATGAGCAGTTCTTC
few	TRBD2	TRBV7-8	TRBJ2-7	CASSKGLAGGGYEQYF	TGTGCCAGCAGCAAGGGACTAGCGGGAGGAGGCTACGAGCAGTACTTC
.	TRBD2	TRBV12-5	TRBJ2-1	CASGPTLAGGLRREQFF	TGTGCTAGTGGTCCGACTCTAGCGGGTGGATTAAGGCGCGAGCAGTTCTTC
.	TRBD2	TRBV11-3	TRBJ2-1	CASSPTRDYSNEQFF	TGTGCCAGCAGCCCTACCCGGGACTACTCTAATGAGCAGTTCTTC
once	.	TRBV9	TRBJ2-7	CASSPTNLGAEYF	TGTGCCAGCAGCCCCACCAACCTGGGGGCTGAGTACTTC
once	.	TRBV7-9	TRBJ2-1	CASSRYNEQFF	TGTGCCAGCAGTCGGTACAATGAGCAGTTCTTC
few	TRBD2	TRBV19	TRBJ2-1	CASRGGGSGSYNEQFF	TGTGCCAGTAGGGGCGGGGGGTCCGGCTCCTACAATGAGCAGTTCTTC
.	.	TRBV29-1	TRBJ2-1	CSVDPAGTYNEQFF	TGCAGCGTTGACCCCGCAGGGACTTACAATGAGCAGTTCTTC
.	.	TRBV7-8	TRBJ1-1	CASSLTWGAEAFF	TGTGCCAGCAGCTTAACGTGGGGCGCTGAAGCTTTCTTT
.	TRBD1	TRBV5-7	TRBJ1-3	CASSLIDRASGNTIYF	TGTGCCAGCAGCTTGATAGACAGGGCTTCTGGAAACACCATATATTTT
.	TRBD1	TRBV6-5	TRBJ2-2	CASSYPIGQGSGELFF	TGTGCCAGCAGTTACCCCATCGGACAGGGCTCCGGGGAGCTGTTTTTT
.	TRBD2	TRBV5-1	TRBJ2-2	CASSLETSGMTGELFF	TGCGCCAGCAGCTTGGAAACTAGCGGGATGACCGGGGAGCTGTTTTTT
.	.	TRBV5-1	TRBJ2-2	CASSLGGTSFTGELFF	TGCGCCAGCAGCTTGGGTGGTACTAGTTTTACCGGGGAGCTGTTTTTT
.	.	TRBV11-3	TRBJ1-2	CASSLGSEAGYGYTF	TGTGCCAGCAGCTTAGGGTCTGAAGCTGGCTATGGCTACACCTTC
.	TRBD2	TRBV19	TRBJ2-1	CATGTSGSIEQFF	TGTGCCACCGGGACTAGCGGGAGTATTGAGCAGTTCTTC
.	.	TRBV2	TRBJ2-7	CASSDEEGIAYEQYF	TGTGCCAGCAGTGACGAGGAGGGGATTGCCTACGAGCAGTACTTC
.	TRBD2	TRBV27	TRBJ2-2	CASSLSLFRGLAITGELFF	TGTGCCAGCAGTTTAAGCTTATTTAGGGGACTAGCAATCACCGGGGAGCTGTTTTTT
.	TRBD1	TRBV27	TRBJ1-6	CASSSPWRGQNSPLHF	TGTGCCAGCAGCTCCCCTTGGAGGGGGCAGAATTCACCCCTCCACTTT
once	TRBD1	TRBV29-1	TRBJ1-5	CSVGQGNDQPQHF	TGCAGCGTTGGACAGGGGAATGATCAGCCCCAGCATTTT
.	.	TRBV7-2	TRBJ2-1	CASSPTVNEQFF	TGTGCCAGCAGCCCAACAGTGAATGAGCAGTTCTTC
.	.	TRBV5-6	TRBJ2-3	CASSRDWSTDTQYF	TGTGCCAGCAGCCGCGACTGGAGCACAGATACGCAGTATTTT
.	TRBD1	TRBV9	TRBJ1-3	CASSVTPNQQGSGNTIYF	TGTGCCAGCAGCGTAACCCCAAATCAACAGGGGTCTGGAAACACCATATATTTT
.	TRBD1	TRBV7-2	TRBJ1-3	CASSPFRTGGGNTIYF	TGTGCCAGCAGTCCTTTTAGAACAGGGGGAGGGAACACCATATATTTT
once	.	TRBV5-1	TRBJ2-3	CASSLGESGADTQYF	TGCGCCAGCAGCTTGGGTGAATCGGGAGCAGATACGCAGTATTTT
.	TRBD2	TRBV24-1	TRBJ2-5	CATSEALAGEETQYF	TGTGCCACCAGTGAGGCACTAGCGGGAGAGGAGACCCAGTACTTC